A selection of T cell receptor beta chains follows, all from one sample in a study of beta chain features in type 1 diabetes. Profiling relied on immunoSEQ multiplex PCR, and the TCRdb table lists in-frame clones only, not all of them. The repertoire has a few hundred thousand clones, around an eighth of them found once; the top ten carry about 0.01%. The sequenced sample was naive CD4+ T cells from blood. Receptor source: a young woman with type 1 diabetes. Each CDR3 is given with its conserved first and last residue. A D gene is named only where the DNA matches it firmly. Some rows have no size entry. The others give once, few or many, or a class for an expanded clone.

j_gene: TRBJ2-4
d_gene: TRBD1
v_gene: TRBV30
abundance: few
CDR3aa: CAWSRGTAKIAKNIQYF
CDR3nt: TGTGCCTGGAGCCGAGGGACAGCAAAAATAGCCAAAAACATTCAGTACTTC

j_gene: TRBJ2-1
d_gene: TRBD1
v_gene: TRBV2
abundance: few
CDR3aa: CASRDREYPNEQFF
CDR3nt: TGTGCCAGCAGGGACAGGGAGTATCCCAATGAGCAGTTCTTC

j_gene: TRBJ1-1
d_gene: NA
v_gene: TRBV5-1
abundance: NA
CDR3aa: CASSLAVGQRNTEAFF
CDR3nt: TGCGCCAGCAGCTTGGCGGTAGGACAGCGGAACACTGAAGCTTTCTTT

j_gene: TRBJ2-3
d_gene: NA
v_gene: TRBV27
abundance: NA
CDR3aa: CASTRVGDTQYF
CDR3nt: TGTGCCAGCACTCGGGTTGGAGATACGCAGTATTTT

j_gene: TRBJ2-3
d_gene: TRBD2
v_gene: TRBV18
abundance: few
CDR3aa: CASSPTSGRAIDTQYF
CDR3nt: TGTGCCAGCTCACCAACGAGCGGGAGGGCCATCGATACGCAGTATTTT

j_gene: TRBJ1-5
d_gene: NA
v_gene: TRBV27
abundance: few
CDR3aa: CASSLSTDSNQPQHF
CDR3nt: TGTGCCAGCAGTTTATCGACAGATAGCAATCAGCCCCAGCATTTT

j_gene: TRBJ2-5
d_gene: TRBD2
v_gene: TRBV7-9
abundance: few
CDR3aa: CASQLAGEGTQYF
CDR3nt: TGTGCCAGCCAACTAGCGGGAGAAGGGACCCAGTACTTC

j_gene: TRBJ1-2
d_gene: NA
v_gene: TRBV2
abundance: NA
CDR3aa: CASSDWSSSLYGYTF
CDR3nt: TGTGCCAGCAGTGACTGGAGCTCCAGCCTCTATGGCTACACCTTC

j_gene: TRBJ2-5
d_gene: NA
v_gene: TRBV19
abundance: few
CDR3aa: CASSIDRGGETQYF
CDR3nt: TGTGCCAGTAGTATCGACAGGGGAGGGGAGACCCAGTACTTC

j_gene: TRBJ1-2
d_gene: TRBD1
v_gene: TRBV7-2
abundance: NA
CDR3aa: CASSQGDRVVSGYTF
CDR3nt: TGTGCCAGCAGCCAAGGGGACAGGGTTGTAAGTGGCTACACCTTC

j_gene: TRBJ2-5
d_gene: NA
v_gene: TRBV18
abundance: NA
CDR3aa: CASSPSYTQETQYF
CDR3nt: TGTGCCAGCTCACCATCGTACACCCAAGAGACCCAGTACTTC

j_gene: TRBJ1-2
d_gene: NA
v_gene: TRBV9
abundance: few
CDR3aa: CASSVGQGYGYTF
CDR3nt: TGTGCCAGCAGCGTAGGCCAGGGGTATGGCTACACCTTC

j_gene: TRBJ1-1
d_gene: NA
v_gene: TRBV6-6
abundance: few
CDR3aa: CASSPSTGSNTEAFF
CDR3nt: TGTGCCAGCAGTCCCTCGACGGGATCGAACACTGAAGCTTTCTTT

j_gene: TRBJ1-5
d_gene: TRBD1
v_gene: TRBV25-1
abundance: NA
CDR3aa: CASSEAGGGQPQHF
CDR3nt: TGTGCCAGCAGTGAAGCAGGGGGCGGTCAGCCCCAGCATTTT

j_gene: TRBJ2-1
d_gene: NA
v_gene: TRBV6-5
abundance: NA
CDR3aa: CASCEDSYNEQFF
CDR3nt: TGTGCCAGCTGTGAGGATTCCTACAATGAGCAGTTCTTC

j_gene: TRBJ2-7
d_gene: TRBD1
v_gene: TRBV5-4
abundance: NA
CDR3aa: CASSLPGQLSSYEQYF
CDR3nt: TGTGCCAGCAGCTTGCCGGGACAGCTTAGCTCCTACGAGCAGTACTTC